These T cell receptor beta chains were read from a single sample in a study of control samples from healthy donors and cancer patients. TCRdb keeps only in-frame clones here, not all; method: immunoSEQ multiplex PCR. The sample holds some 120,000 clones, around nine tenths seen once. What was sequenced was blood. These receptors all stem from a man under 40 in good health. Both conserved end residues are part of each CDR3. The D gene is left open where the match is weak. For some rows the clone size is stated as once, few or many, or as a class when expanded; others skip it.

j_call clone_size v_call d_call cdr3_aa cdr3_nt
TRBJ1-4 NA TRBV9 NA CASSVAASSPPLFF TGTGCCAGCAGCGTAGCGGCCAGCTCGCCTCCACTGTTTTTT
TRBJ2-5 NA TRBV20-1 TRBD2 CSASSGGPQETQYF TGCAGTGCTAGTTCGGGGGGGCCACAAGAGACCCAGTACTTC
TRBJ1-3 NA TRBV6-6 NA CASNKMTPSSGNTIYF TGTGCCAGCAATAAGATGACACCGAGCTCTGGAAACACCATATATTTT
TRBJ2-2 NA TRBV9 NA CASSPDTGELFF TGTGCCAGCAGCCCGGACACCGGGGAGCTGTTTTTT
TRBJ1-1 NA TRBV3-1/TRBV3-2 TRBD1 CASSKRGQSNTEAFF TGTGCCAGCAGCAAAAGGGGACAGTCGAACACTGAAGCTTTCTTT
TRBJ1-6 NA TRBV6-6 TRBD1 CASSYRDRVSTLHF TGTGCCAGCAGTTACAGGGACAGGGTTTCCACCCTCCACTTT
TRBJ2-3 NA TRBV9 TRBD2 CASTGGAGTDTQYF TGTGCCAGCACCGGGGGGGCCGGCACAGATACGCAGTATTTT
TRBJ1-2 NA TRBV7-9 NA CASSFGAGDLYGYTF TGTGCCAGCAGCTTCGGGGCAGGGGATCTCTATGGCTACACCTTC
TRBJ1-2 once TRBV9 NA CASSVWDSWGLGGYTF TGTGCCAGCAGCGTATGGGACTCATGGGGCCTCGGTGGCTACACCTTC
TRBJ1-2 NA TRBV5-6 NA CASSLDRPLYGYTF TGTGCCAGCAGCTTGGACAGACCTCTCTATGGCTACACCTTC
TRBJ1-6 NA TRBV6-5 NA CASSYSWSRGNSPLHF TGTGCCAGCAGTTACTCGTGGTCCCGGGGTAATTCACCCCTCCACTTT
TRBJ1-2 NA TRBV12-3/TRBV12-4 NA CASSLDGGYTF TGTGCCAGCAGTTTAGACGGTGGCTACACCTTC
TRBJ1-6 NA TRBV10-1 NA CASSDGTGASPLHF TGCGCCAGCAGTGACGGGACGGGTGCTTCACCCCTCCACTTT
TRBJ1-2 NA TRBV10-3 NA CAISGRGNLYGYTF TGTGCCATCAGTGGCAGGGGTAATCTCTATGGCTACACCTTC
TRBJ2-3 NA TRBV30 NA CASGSVGDTQYF TGTGCCTCAGGATCGGTGGGTGATACGCAGTATTTT
TRBJ2-5 NA TRBV24-1 TRBD2 CATSDGGALQETQYF TGTGCCACCAGTGACGGGGGGGCCCTCCAAGAGACCCAGTACTTC
TRBJ2-3 NA TRBV5-1 NA CASSLATGVEGDTQYF TGCGCCAGCAGCTTGGCCACAGGGGTGGAGGGAGATACGCAGTATTTT
TRBJ2-7 NA TRBV10-1 NA CAIPGIGSYEQYF TGCGCCATCCCTGGAATAGGATCCTACGAGCAGTACTTC
TRBJ2-1 NA TRBV5-6 TRBD1 CASSGTGGAELDNEQFF TGTGCCAGCAGCGGAACAGGGGGCGCGGAGTTGGACAATGAGCAGTTCTTC
TRBJ1-1 NA TRBV13 NA CASSSRITSTWDHLRNTEAFF TGTGCCAGCAGCTCCCGCATCACCTCCACATGGGACCACCTCCGGAACACTGAAGCTTTCTTT
TRBJ2-3 NA TRBV29-1 NA CSVSPDTQYF TGCAGCGTTTCCCCCGATACGCAGTATTTT
TRBJ1-2 NA TRBV5-1 NA CASSLGSRGEGYTF TGCGCCAGCAGCTTGGGAAGCAGGGGTGAGGGCTACACCTTC
TRBJ1-1 NA TRBV10-3 TRBD1 CAIRGTGPPDTEAFF TGTGCCATACGGGGGACAGGACCCCCGGACACTGAAGCTTTCTTT
TRBJ2-5 NA TRBV18 NA CASSPGTLQETQYF TGTGCCAGCTCCCCAGGGACACTCCAAGAGACCCAGTACTTC
TRBJ1-6 NA TRBV9 TRBD1 CASSAEDRASSPLHF TGTGCCAGCAGCGCGGAGGACAGGGCCTCGTCACCCCTCCACTTT
TRBJ2-5 NA TRBV5-1 TRBD2 CASSSVAGGTLGTQYF TGCGCCAGCAGCTCGGTAGCGGGGGGCACCTTGGGGACCCAGTACTTC